This entry describes one T cell receptor (beta chain). Its antigen is not known. Some clones are missing from TCRdb's copy, which holds only in-frame ones; the method was immunoSEQ multiplex PCR. The table has about 46,000 clones, about 79% seen once. The data stem from a study of OX40 agonist ivuxolimab in advanced cancers. General study results and limits: Partly responding patients at 0.1-3.0 mg/kg showed some of the smallest clonal expansion.

There are 18 residues in the CDR3. J was trimmed by 6 bases and V by 5 bases; bases with no gene match: 20. Germline V gene data show CDR1 as LNHDA and CDR2 as SQIVND (reference sequence). The starting material was CD4+ or CD8+ T cells sorted from blood, obtained in a trial of the OX40 agonist ivuxolimab. V gene TRBV19 combines with J gene TRBJ1-2; 8 bases are shared with TRBD1. This sequence originates from an adult with an advanced solid tumor such as melanoma, head and neck, liver or kidney cancer. CDR3 coding DNA: TGTGCCAGTAGTCCGCCCACTCCGGACAGGGAAAGGTTCCATGGCTACACCTTC. The encoded protein is CASSPPTPDRERFHGYTF.